This T cell receptor (beta chain) was recorded in a study of metastatic and nonmetastatic thyroid tumors. TCRdb called clones again from the PCR reads with MiXCR. The data hold 91,000 or so clones, with 9.5% to 15% observed a single time. Each patient came to thyroid surgery without any prior treatment (of any kind). There are 18 residues in the CDR3. Germline V gene data show CDR1 as SGHDT and CDR2 as YYEEEE. The V end was cut by 0 bases, the J end by 0 bases, with 17 bases between. This clone was seen at least ten times. Sequencing input: blood. The V gene is TRBV5-6, the J gene TRBJ2-3; maybe TRBD1 (8 bases). The clonotype was recovered from a female donor with papillary thyroid cancer or a benign thyroid nodule (not recorded which). Some clones in this sample may be carry-over from other donors' samples. CDR3 bases: TGTGCCAGCAGCTTGGTACAGGGGGGGGACTTTAGCACAGATACGCAGTATTTT. Protein product: CASSLVQGGDFSTDTQYF. Together with reference TRBV5-6 and TRBJ2-3, the CDR3 gives the full variable domain: DAGVTQSPTHLIKTRGQQVTLRCSPKSGHDTVSWYQQALGQGPQFIFQYYEEEERQRGNFPDRFSGHQFPNYSSELNVNALLLGDSALYLCASSLVQGGDFSTDTQYFGPGTRLTVL.